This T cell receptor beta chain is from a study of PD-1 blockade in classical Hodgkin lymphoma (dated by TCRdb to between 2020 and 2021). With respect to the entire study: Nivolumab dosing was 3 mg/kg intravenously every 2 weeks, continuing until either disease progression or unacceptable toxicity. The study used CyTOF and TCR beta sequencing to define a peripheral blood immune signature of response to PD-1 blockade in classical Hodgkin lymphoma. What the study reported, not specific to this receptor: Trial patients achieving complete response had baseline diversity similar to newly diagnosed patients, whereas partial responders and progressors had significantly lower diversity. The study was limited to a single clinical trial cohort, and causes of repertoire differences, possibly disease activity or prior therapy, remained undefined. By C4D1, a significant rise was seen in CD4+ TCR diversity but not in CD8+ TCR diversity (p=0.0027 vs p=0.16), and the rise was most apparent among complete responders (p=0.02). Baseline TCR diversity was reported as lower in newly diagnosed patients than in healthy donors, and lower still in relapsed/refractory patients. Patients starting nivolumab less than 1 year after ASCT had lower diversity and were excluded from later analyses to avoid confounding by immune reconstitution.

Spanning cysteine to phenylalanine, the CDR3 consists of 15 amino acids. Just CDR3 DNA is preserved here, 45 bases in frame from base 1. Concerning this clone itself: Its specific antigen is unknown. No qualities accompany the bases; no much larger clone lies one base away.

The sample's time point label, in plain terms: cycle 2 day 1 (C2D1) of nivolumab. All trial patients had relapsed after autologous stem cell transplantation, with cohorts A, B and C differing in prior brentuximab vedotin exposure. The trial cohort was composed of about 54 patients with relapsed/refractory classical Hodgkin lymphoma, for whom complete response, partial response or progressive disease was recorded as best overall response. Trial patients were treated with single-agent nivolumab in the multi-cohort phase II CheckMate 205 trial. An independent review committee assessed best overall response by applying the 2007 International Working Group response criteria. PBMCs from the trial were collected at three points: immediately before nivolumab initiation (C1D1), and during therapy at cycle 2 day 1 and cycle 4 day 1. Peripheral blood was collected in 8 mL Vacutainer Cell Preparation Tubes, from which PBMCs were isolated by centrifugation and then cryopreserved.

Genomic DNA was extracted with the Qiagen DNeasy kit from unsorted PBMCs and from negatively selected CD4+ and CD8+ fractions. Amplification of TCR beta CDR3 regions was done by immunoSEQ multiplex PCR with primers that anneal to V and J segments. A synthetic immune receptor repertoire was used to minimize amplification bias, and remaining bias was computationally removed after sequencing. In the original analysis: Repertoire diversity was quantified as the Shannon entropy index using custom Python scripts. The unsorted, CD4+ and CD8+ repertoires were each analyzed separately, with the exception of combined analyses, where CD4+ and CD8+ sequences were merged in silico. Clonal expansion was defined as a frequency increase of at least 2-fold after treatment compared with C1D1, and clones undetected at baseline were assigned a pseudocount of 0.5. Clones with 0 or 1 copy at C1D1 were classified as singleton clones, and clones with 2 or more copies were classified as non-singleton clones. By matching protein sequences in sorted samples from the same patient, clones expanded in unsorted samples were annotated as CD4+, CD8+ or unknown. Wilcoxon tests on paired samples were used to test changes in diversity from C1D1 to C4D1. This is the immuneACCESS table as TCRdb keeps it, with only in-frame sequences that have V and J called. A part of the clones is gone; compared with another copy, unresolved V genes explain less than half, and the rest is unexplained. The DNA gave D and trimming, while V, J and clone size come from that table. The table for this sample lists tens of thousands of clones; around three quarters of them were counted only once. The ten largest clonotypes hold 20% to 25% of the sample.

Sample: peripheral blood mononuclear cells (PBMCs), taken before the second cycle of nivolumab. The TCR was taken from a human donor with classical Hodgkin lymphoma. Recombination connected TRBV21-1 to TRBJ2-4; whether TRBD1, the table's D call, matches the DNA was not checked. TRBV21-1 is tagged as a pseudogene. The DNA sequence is TGTGCCAGCAGCAAAAAGGGGCTAGCCAAAAACATTCAGTACTTC. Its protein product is CASSKKGLAKNIQYF.